These 27 T cell receptor beta chains share one sample of origin, sequenced in a study of cytomegalovirus exposure and HLA in healthy donors. In the PCR, 60 Vbeta and 13 Jbeta primers were used. Clones were sequenced by immunoSEQ multiplex PCR, and TCRdb holds only the in-frame ones, with some missing. The data show 200,000 to 250,000 clones, with 78% seen just once and around 0.45% held by the top ten. Sequenced: PBMCs. Receptors were obtained from a boy younger than 18 in good health and CMV-seronegative.

V gene TRBV10-1 combines with J gene TRBJ1-1; unclear D gene. Germline values: CDR1 WNHNN, CDR2 SYGVQD (reference sequence). V shed 8 bases and J shed 3 bases, with 7 bases lying between them. The CDR3 consists of 11 residues. CDR3 DNA: TGCGCCAGCGACGGGGACACTGAAGCTTTCTTT. Amino acid sequence: CASDGDTEAFF.

The chain recombines TRBV9 with TRBJ2-5, with TRBD1 matching 9 bases. The germline CDR1 and CDR2 sequences are SGDLS and YYNGEE. This CDR3 is built from 16 residues. V dropped 4 bases and J dropped 3; count of bases not matched to a gene: 10. The CDR3 DNA is TGTGCCAGCAGCCCCCGTGGGACAGGGTGGGAAGAGACCCAGTACTTC. Residues: CASSPRGTGWEETQYF.

The chain has TRBV11-2 and TRBJ1-3; possibly TRBD1 for D (5 bases). CDR1 is SGHAT and CDR2 is FQNNGV in the germline V gene. The CDR3 has 13 amino acids. The V end lost 4 bases, the J end lost 3 bases, and 7 bases lay between the germline ends. The CDR3 region is CASSSQGGNTIYF. CDR3 DNA: TGTGCCAGCAGCTCTCAGGGTGGAAACACCATATATTTT.

The chain joins TRBV6-6 to TRBJ2-1; 11 positions agree with TRBD2. Germline values: CDR1 MNHNY, CDR2 SVGAGI (reference sequence). V lost 2 bases to trimming and J lost 4 bases; unmatched junction nucleotides: 1. This CDR3 comprises 15 residues. CDR3 sequence (DNA): TGTGCCAGCAGTTACGGGACTAGCGGTTACAATGAGCAGTTCTTC. This gives the protein CASSYGTSGYNEQFF.

V gene TRBV6-1 combines with J gene TRBJ1-1; D not resolved. Deletions cut 0 bases from V and 6 bases from J, with 14 bases between. CDR1 and CDR2 from the germline V gene are MNHNS and SASEGT. The CDR3 contains 15 residues. The DNA of the CDR3 is TGTGCCAGCAGTGAAGCGGTCCGGGGTAGGGCTGAAGCTTTCTTT. This gives the protein CASSEAVRGRAEAFF.

The genes are TRBV6-5 and TRBJ2-7, with a weak D call TRBD1 (5 bases). The V gene's germline CDR1 is MNHEY and CDR2 SVGAGI. The CDR3 is made up of 16 amino acids. Trimming left V 0 bases short and J 2 bases short, with 14 bases between. The CDR3 coding sequence is TGTGCCAGCAGTTACTCGAGGCAGGGTCACACCTACGAGCAGTACTTC. Translating gives CASSYSRQGHTYEQYF.

This clone was counted a single time. This chain connects TRBV2 to TRBJ1-2, with 8 positions matching TRBD1. CDR1 is SNHLY and CDR2 is FYNNEI in the germline V gene. The J segment lost 9 bases and the V segment lost 5 bases, leaving 8 bases of the junction unmatched. The CDR3 has 13 residues. DNA for the CDR3: TGTGCCAGCAGTTCCGGACAGGGATTGAGCTACACCTTC. Amino acids: CASSSGQGLSYTF.

V and J are TRBV14 and TRBJ2-2; TRBD1 is a possible D gene (6 bases). Germline lookup yields CDR1 SGHDN and CDR2 FVKESK. V lost 1 base and J lost 13, with 19 bases in between. The CDR3 length is 15 residues. CDR3 sequence (DNA): TGTGCCAGCAGCCAAGGAAGGGGGAATGGAAGGCGGCTGTTTTTT. Amino acids: CASSQGRGNGRRLFF.

CDR3 loop: CASSFPRAGANTGELFF. The CDR3, as DNA: TGTGCCAGCAGCTTCCCCCGTGCGGGTGCGAACACCGGGGAGCTGTTTTTT. V is TRBV5-4 and J is TRBJ2-2; TRBD2 is a possible D gene (5 bases). The CDR3 has 17 amino acids. Germline V gives CDR1 SGHNT, CDR2 YYREEE (reference sequence). Trimming shortened V by 2 bases and J by 0 bases, and 14 bases separated the two germline ends.

This chain uses TRBV13 with TRBJ2-7; 11 nucleotides align to TRBD2. The ends lost 0 bases at V and 3 bases at J; junction bases unmatched: 1. CDR1 and CDR2 (germline): PRHDT, FYEKMQ (reference sequence). CDR3 size: 15 residues. CDR3 sequence (DNA): TGTGCCAGCAGCTTAGGTGGGACTAGCGGCTACGAGCAGTACTTC. Protein: CASSLGGTSGYEQYF.

The chain couples TRBV7-8 to TRBJ2-1, with 7 bases identical to TRBD1. Losses at the gene ends were 5 bases for V and 0 bases for J; bases not matched to a gene: 13. The CDR3 runs to 18 residues. CDR1 SGHVS and CDR2 FQNEAQ come from the germline V gene. CDR3: CASSGRGQTGSSYNEQFF. The DNA for the CDR3 is TGTGCCAGCAGCGGAAGGGGCCAGACAGGGAGCTCCTACAATGAGCAGTTCTTC.

This chain's CDR3 is CASSGMDRVSYGYTF. As DNA, the CDR3 is TGTGCCAGCAGCGGCATGGACAGGGTTTCCTATGGCTACACCTTC. The V gene is TRBV7-9, the J gene TRBJ1-2; 8 nucleotides match TRBD1. Per germline, CDR1 SEHNR and CDR2 FQNEAQ (reference sequence). The CDR3 contains 15 residues. After removal of 5 bases from V and 4 bases from J, the junction contained 9 bases not matched to a gene.

This clone was found once. The rearrangement links TRBV11-3 to TRBJ2-1, with 8 bases identical to TRBD1. CDR1 and CDR2 (germline): SGHNT, YENEEA. V gave up 4 bases and J gave up 8 bases; unmatched junction bases: 10. The CDR3 runs 15 residues. The CDR3 DNA is TGTGCCAGCAGCTCTTACGGGACAGGTGGCGATGAGCAGTTCTTC. Translating gives CASSSYGTGGDEQFF.

The chain carries TRBV6-5 and TRBJ1-1; 9 bases map to TRBD1. CDR3 length equals 12 residues. CDR1 is MNHEY and CDR2 is SVGAGI in the germline V gene. Germline trimming cut 6 bases from V and 11 bases from J; bases unmatched to any gene: 7. CDR3 nucleotide sequence: TGTGCCAGCAGCTACCCCGGGACAGGGGCTTTCTTT. Amino acid sequence: CASSYPGTGAFF.

The rearrangement links TRBV27 to TRBJ2-2; D might be TRBD2 (5 bases). This CDR3 comprises 16 residues. Germline assignment: CDR1 MNHEY and CDR2 SMNVEV (reference sequence). Trimming took off 2 bases at V and 2 bases at J, with 12 bases between the two ends. CDR3: CASSLRLPGNTGELFF. CDR3 nucleotide sequence: TGTGCCAGCAGTTTACGACTACCGGGAAACACCGGGGAGCTGTTTTTT.

The CDR3 here is CASSLVPIDMNTEAFF. For the CDR3, the DNA is TGTGCCAGCAGCTTAGTTCCGATAGACATGAACACTGAAGCTTTCTTT. The chain combines TRBV11-2 with TRBJ1-1; D is undetermined. V dropped 1 base and J dropped 0 bases, with 12 bases sitting between them. The CDR3 covers 16 residues. Germline V gives CDR1 SGHAT, CDR2 FQNNGV.

The CDR3 here is CASAPLRFEGYTF. CDR3 in DNA: TGTGCCAGCGCGCCCCTTCGATTTGAGGGTTACACCTTC. The chain employs TRBV9 and TRBJ1-2; no clear D gene. V was pared by 7 bases and J by 11 bases, with 21 bases between. CDR3 length equals 13 residues. Per the germline V gene, CDR1 is SGDLS and CDR2 is YYNGEE.

The chain uses TRBV4-2 and TRBJ2-7; 9 bases are a match to TRBD2. Germline CDR1 LGHNA, CDR2 YNFKEQ. The CDR3 spans 16 residues. V lost 0 bases to trimming and J lost 2 bases; unmatched junction nucleotides: 5. The CDR3 spells CASSQEGLAGTYEQYF. The CDR3 nucleotides are TGTGCCAGCAGCCAAGAAGGGCTAGCGGGAACCTACGAGCAGTACTTC.

The chain links TRBV7-2 to TRBJ1-5; no clear D. V was shortened by 1 base and J by 4 bases, with 11 bases between the two germline ends. The germline V gene has CDR1 SGHTA and CDR2 FQGNSA. The CDR3 covers 15 residues. Here the CDR3 reads CASSLGATLNQPQHF. The CDR3 DNA reads as TGTGCCAGCAGCTTAGGGGCCACATTAAATCAGCCCCAGCATTTT.

The rearrangement uses TRBV11-3 and TRBJ1-4; 7 bases agree with TRBD1. CDR3 length: 18 amino acids. Losses at the gene ends were 2 bases for V and 8 bases for J; bases not matched to a gene: 17. Germline V gives CDR1 SGHNT, CDR2 YENEEA. CDR3 residues: CASSLTYWATGRNEKLFF. In DNA form, the CDR3 reads TGTGCCAGCAGCTTAACGTATTGGGCGACAGGGAGGAACGAAAAACTGTTTTTT.

This clone came up once. CDR3 amino acids: CSARAQGPQYF. The CDR3 DNA sequence: TGCAGTGCTAGAGCGCAGGGGCCCCAGTACTTC. J is TRBJ2-7 and V is TRBV20-1; a possible D gene is TRBD1 (6 bases). Trimming shortened V by 1 base and J by 10 bases, and 11 bases separated the two germline ends. Germline-derived CDR1 and CDR2 are DFQATT and SNEGSKA (reference sequence). The CDR3 spans 11 residues.

This clone appeared once. The chain employs TRBV5-4 and TRBJ2-3; 9 bases map to TRBD2. CDR3 length equals 15 residues. In germline, CDR1 is SGHNT, CDR2 YYREEE (reference sequence). Trimming at V came to 1 base and at J to 4 bases, leaving 4 bases not matched to a gene. The CDR3 protein is CASSLFQRGADTQYF. CDR3 DNA sequence: TGTGCCAGCAGCTTGTTCCAGCGGGGGGCAGATACGCAGTATTTT.

This clone turned up a few times. The genes are TRBV15 and TRBJ2-5, with TRBD2 identical over 8 bases. The CDR3 is 15 amino acids. The germline V gene has CDR1 LNHNV and CDR2 YYDKDF (reference sequence). V lost 0 bases and J lost 5; bases outside the gene matches: 5. CDR3 amino acids: CATSRDRGGWETQYF. The CDR3 region has the DNA TGTGCCACCAGCAGAGATCGGGGGGGGTGGGAGACCCAGTACTTC.

The CDR3 protein is CASSELTTSIYEQYF. CDR3 coding DNA: TGTGCCAGCAGTGAGTTGACAACATCCATCTACGAGCAGTACTTC. J is TRBJ2-7 and V is TRBV6-1; D gene uncertain. CDR3 length: 15 residues. Germline CDR1 reads MNHNS; CDR2 reads SASEGT. The germline V and J ends were trimmed by 3 bases and 3 bases, with 15 bases remaining between them.

The V and J genes are TRBV4-1 and TRBJ2-7; D is perhaps TRBD2 (5 bases). The V end lost 2 bases, the J end lost 2 bases, and 13 bases lay between the germline ends. The germline V gene encodes CDR1 MGHRA and CDR2 YSYEKL. CDR3 length: 15 residues. The CDR3 loop is CASSQTSGSPYEQYF. The DNA for the CDR3 is TGCGCCAGCAGCCAAACCAGCGGAAGCCCCTACGAGCAGTACTTC.

The chain joins TRBV2 to TRBJ1-2; 10 bases align to TRBD1. V was clipped by 5 bases and J by 4 bases; unmatched bases: 7. The CDR3 length is 15 residues. Germline V gene data show CDR1 as SNHLY and CDR2 as FYNNEI. Written as DNA, the CDR3 is TGTGCCAGCAGTACTAGACAGGGGGCTATCTATGGCTACACCTTC. Translated: CASSTRQGAIYGYTF. The whole variable domain, remainder taken from reference TRBV2 and TRBJ1-2, is EPEVTQTPSHQVTQMGQEVILRCVPISNHLYFYWYRQILGQKVEFLVSFYNNEISEKSEIFDDQFSVERPDGSNFTLKIRSTKLEDSAMYFCASSTRQGAIYGYTFGSGTRLTVV.

The V and J genes are TRBV19 and TRBJ1-2, with TRBD1 matching over 9 bases. Germline values: CDR1 LNHDA, CDR2 SQIVND (reference sequence). Germline trimming cut 8 bases from V and 2 bases from J; bases unmatched to any gene: 6. This CDR3 region has 14 residues. The chain's CDR3 is CASGWDRDNYGYTF. CDR3 coding DNA: TGTGCCAGTGGTTGGGACAGGGACAACTATGGCTACACCTTC.